The 31 T cell receptor beta chains below were found in one sample sequenced in a study of blood T cells in healthy people across ages. The use of a sample-barcoded 5' primer and a J-beta primer mix characterized a second PCR of roughly 6 to 12 cycles. A single record per CDR3 protein comes from TCRdb applying MiXCR to the 5' RACE reads. This sample has about 720,000 distinct CDR3 sequences, with more than 20% found just once. The sample also formed part of further work on T cells of mothers and their children.

Sequenced sample: blood. The receptors stem from a boy between 10 and 17 years old in good health.

This chain joins TRBV7-2 and TRBJ2-1, with 14 nucleotides matching TRBD2. Germline V lookup: CDR1 SGHTA, CDR2 FQGNSA. The CDR3 loop spans 16 amino acids. V was pared by 1 base and J by 9 bases, with 5 bases of the junction left unmatched. The CDR3 coding sequence is TGTGCCAGCAGCTTAGGACTAGCGGGGGGGTATGGTGAGCAGTTCTTC. Translation gives CASSLGLAGGYGEQFF.

There are a few counts of this clonotype. At one end the junction does not follow the germline gene, possibly because of a read error. The chain carries TRBV15 and TRBJ1-4; D unresolved. Germline-derived CDR1 and CDR2 are LNHNV and YYDKDF (reference sequence). The CDR3 consists of 13 residues. The CDR3 region has the DNA TGCGCCACAAGCACACCAACTAATGAAAAACTGTTTTTT. Its translation: CATSTPTNEKLFF.

This chain connects TRBV6-1 to TRBJ2-2; a possible D gene is TRBD2 (6 bases). This CDR3 region has 14 residues. The V end was cut by 5 bases, the J end by 5 bases, with 12 bases between. Germline loops: CDR1 MNHNS, CDR2 SASEGT. The CDR3 sequence: CASSRDSLTGELFF. As DNA, the CDR3 is TGTGCCAGCAGTCGGGACTCCTTAACCGGGGAGCTGTTTTTT.

This clonotype was counted only a few times. The chain links TRBV6-1 to TRBJ2-7; 7 bases map to TRBD1. The V gene end was trimmed by 3 bases and the J gene end by 0 bases; junction bases not matched to a gene: 17. The CDR3 extends over 19 amino acids. Germline V gene lookup returns CDR1 MNHNS and CDR2 SASEGT. CDR3 amino acids: CASSDPQGLAFLSSYEQYF. The CDR3 nucleotides are TGTGCCAGCAGTGACCCACAGGGGCTGGCATTTTTAAGCTCCTACGAGCAGTACTTC.

The chain joins TRBV20-1 to TRBJ2-5; 7 nucleotides match TRBD1. The J call may be in error: the DNA end matches TRBJ2-1 better. Germline V CDR1 and CDR2: DFQATT, SNEGSKA (reference sequence). This CDR3 region has 14 residues. The CDR3: CSARDYPGGNEQFF. CDR3 DNA: TGCAGTGCTAGAGATTACCCAGGGGGAAATGAGCAGTTCTTC.

This clonotype was seen more than once but under ten times. The rearrangement uses TRBV28 and TRBJ2-7, with 7 bases aligning to TRBD2. CDR1 and CDR2 from the germline V gene are MDHEN and SYDVKM. The CDR3 has 14 residues. V dropped 7 bases and J dropped 6; count of bases not matched to a gene: 12. The CDR3 sequence: CASTQVGGSLEQYF. The CDR3 nucleotides are TGTGCCAGCACCCAAGTGGGGGGGTCCCTCGAGCAGTACTTC.

V is TRBV27 and J is TRBJ1-2; D remains ambiguous. Germline V gene sequence: CDR1 MNHEY, CDR2 SMNVEV (reference sequence). Trimming pared 0 bases from V and 6 bases from J, leaving 14 bases between. CDR3 length: 15 residues. CDR3 amino acids: CASSLSVAVPDGYTF. CDR3 DNA sequence: TGTGCCAGCAGTTTATCGGTCGCAGTTCCCGATGGCTACACCTTC.

This clonotype has a handful of counts. The chain combines TRBV20-1 with TRBJ1-3; D remains unclear. This CDR3 has 13 amino acids. Trimming removed 3 bases from V and 0 bases from J, with 6 bases in between. Germline CDR1 is DFQATT and CDR2 is SNEGSKA (reference sequence). CDR3 in DNA: TGCAGTGCTAGGTTGAGCTCTGGAAACACCATATATTTT. As protein: CSARLSSGNTIYF.

The V and J genes are TRBV2 and TRBJ2-1, with 11 bases identical to TRBD1. The CDR3 sequence is 13 residues long. In germline, CDR1 is SNHLY, CDR2 FYNNEI. J lost 8 bases, V lost 9 bases, and 6 bases had no gene match. This chain's CDR3 is CARGQGAIDEQFF. In DNA, the CDR3 is TGTGCCAGAGGACAGGGGGCCATCGATGAGCAGTTCTTC.

This clonotype was detected only a few times. This chain links TRBV19 with TRBJ2-7; no reliable D call. The CDR3 spans 12 residues. Trimming pared 6 bases from V and 3 bases from J, leaving 9 bases between. The germline CDR1 and CDR2 sequences are LNHDA and SQIVND (reference sequence). The DNA for the CDR3 is TGTGCCAGTAGAAAAGAAGGCTACGAGCAGTACTTC. Translation: CASRKEGYEQYF. The full variable domain, completed using reference TRBV19 and TRBJ2-7, is DGGITQSPKYLFRKEGQNVTLSCEQNLNHDAMYWYRQDPGQGLRLIYYSQIVNDFQKGDIAEGYSVSREKKESFPLTVTSAQKNPTAFYLCASRKEGYEQYFGPGTRLTVT.

This sequence joins TRBV7-9 and TRBJ2-1; 7 bases align to TRBD2. V was clipped by 2 bases and J by 6 bases; unmatched bases: 7. CDR1 is SEHNR, CDR2 FQNEAQ, per germline (reference sequence). This CDR3 comprises 15 residues. The CDR3 sequence is CASSLIRGVTNEQFF. In nucleotides, the CDR3 is TGTGCCAGCAGCTTAATCCGGGGGGTCACCAATGAGCAGTTCTTC. The whole variable domain, filled in from reference TRBV7-9 and TRBJ2-1, reads DTGVSQNPRHKITKRGQNVTFRCDPISEHNRLYWYRQTLGQGPEFLTYFQNEAQLEKSRLLSDRFSAERPKGSFSTLEIQRTEQGDSAMYLCASSLIRGVTNEQFFGPGTRLTVL.

This clonotype was found a few times. This chain uses TRBV15 with TRBJ2-7; weak D call: TRBD1 (5 bases). CDR1 LNHNV and CDR2 YYDKDF come from the germline V gene (reference sequence). The ends were cut back, 3 bases at V and 0 bases at J, with 9 bases in the middle. The CDR3 consists of 14 residues. CDR3 residues: CATSSMDISYEQYF. The CDR3 DNA sequence: TGTGCCACCAGCAGCATGGACATCTCCTACGAGCAGTACTTC.

This clonotype was counted a few times. The genes are TRBV7-2 and TRBJ2-7; no clear D. Germline V gene sequence: CDR1 SGHTA, CDR2 FQGNSA. CDR3 length: 17 residues. The V and J ends lost 0 bases and 0 bases respectively, with 15 bases between them. CDR3 loop: CASSLAWAGLTSYEQYF. CDR3 bases: TGTGCCAGCAGCTTAGCATGGGCAGGCCTAACCTCCTACGAGCAGTACTTC.

A few counts support this clonotype. The rearrangement uses TRBV6-2 or TRBV6-3 and TRBJ2-7; D is undetermined. Germline loops: CDR1 MNHEY, CDR2 SVGEGT. The V and J ends lost 0 bases and 4 bases respectively, with 19 bases between them. The CDR3 is made up of 17 amino acids. The CDR3 protein is CASSYSKIVGPRYEQYF. The CDR3, as DNA: TGTGCCAGCAGTTACTCGAAGATAGTAGGGCCAAGGTACGAGCAGTACTTC.

The chain is built from TRBV12-3 or TRBV12-4 and TRBJ1-6; D gene ambiguous. The CDR3 totals 12 residues. V was cut by 4 bases and J by 12 bases, with 10 bases left in between. This CDR3 is CASSSLQLPLHF. The CDR3 DNA sequence: TGTGCCAGCAGTTCACTCCAGTTACCCCTCCACTTT.

In this sample, this clonotype turned up a few times. The chain carries TRBV7-9 and TRBJ2-5; TRBD1 might be the D (7 bases). The germline V gene encodes CDR1 SEHNR and CDR2 FQNEAQ (reference sequence). The CDR3 extends over 16 amino acids. Trimming removed 5 bases from V and 0 bases from J, with 16 bases in between. In DNA, the CDR3 is TGTGCCAGCAGCGATTTAGGCGGGACAGACCAAGAGACCCAGTACTTC. It is translated as CASSDLGGTDQETQYF.

The chain links TRBV29-1 to TRBJ2-7; a possible D gene is TRBD2 (5 bases). V was trimmed by 3 bases and J by 2 bases, leaving 11 bases between them. CDR3 length: 13 residues. Germline V CDR1 and CDR2: SQVTM, ANQGSEA. The CDR3 region has the DNA TGCAGCGTTGATCTCGGGGTTCCCTACGAGCAGTACTTC. Its protein product is CSVDLGVPYEQYF.

The CDR3 sequence: CARTSGVSYEQFF. In DNA, the CDR3 is TGTGCCAGGACTAGCGGGGTTTCATACGAGCAGTTCTTC. V and J are TRBV6-2 or TRBV6-3 and TRBJ2-1; 11 bases are shared with TRBD2. The CDR3 has 13 residues. Losses at the gene ends were 9 bases for V and 10 bases for J; bases not matched to a gene: 8. The germline gives CDR1 MNHEY, CDR2 SVGEGT.

The sample holds a few counts of this clonotype. J is TRBJ2-1 and V is TRBV20-1, with 14 bases matching TRBD2. CDR3 length: 18 amino acids. Looked up from germline, CDR1 is DFQATT and CDR2 is SNEGSKA (reference sequence). Losses at the gene ends were 0 bases for V and 0 bases for J; bases not matched to a gene: 4. The chain's CDR3 is CSARDGTSGSGSYNEQFF. The CDR3 DNA sequence: TGCAGTGCTAGAGATGGGACTAGCGGGAGCGGCTCCTACAATGAGCAGTTCTTC.

This chain connects TRBV28 to TRBJ1-6; D is ambiguous. V lost 7 bases and J lost 0, with 7 bases in between. The V gene's germline CDR1 is MDHEN and CDR2 SYDVKM. CDR3 length equals 14 residues. This chain's CDR3 is CASTLLSYNSPLHF. The CDR3 DNA sequence: TGTGCCAGCACCCTACTCTCCTATAATTCACCCCTCCACTTT.

In nucleotides, the CDR3 is TGTGCCAGCAGCTTTCAGACTGGAAGACAAGAGACCCAGTACTTC. Its protein is CASSFQTGRQETQYF. This rearrangement joins TRBV2 to TRBJ2-5; no definite D call. Germline V gene lookup returns CDR1 SNHLY and CDR2 FYNNEI. The ends were cut back, 6 bases at V and 2 bases at J, with 16 bases in the middle. The CDR3 is 15 amino acids.

In this sample, this clonotype turned up a few times. The CDR3 spells CSVERGQRNRQETQYF. CDR3 coding DNA: TGCAGCGTTGAAAGGGGGCAGAGGAACCGCCAAGAGACCCAGTACTTC. The chain is built from TRBV29-1 and TRBJ2-5; TRBD1 matches 7 bases. The germline V gene encodes CDR1 SQVTM and CDR2 ANQGSEA. The CDR3 sequence is 16 residues long. The J segment lost 1 base and the V segment lost 2 bases, leaving 10 bases of the junction unmatched.

CDR3 sequence (DNA): TGTGCCAGCAGCTTGGGCAGCTTGGGTGAGCAGTTCTTC. This gives the protein CASSLGSLGEQFF. The chain has TRBV7-2 and TRBJ2-1, with unresolved D. Germline V gene lookup returns CDR1 SGHTA and CDR2 FQGNSA. The CDR3 has 13 residues. Trimming shortened V by 3 bases and J by 9 bases, and 12 bases separated the two germline ends.

In its sample, this clonotype was seen a few times. This chain connects TRBV6-5 to TRBJ1-2; TRBD1 might be the D (6 bases). CDR1 is MNHEY and CDR2 is SVGAGI in the germline V gene. The CDR3 is 14 amino acids. Trimming removed 6 bases at V and 8 bases at J, with 19 bases between. CDR3 amino acids: CASRTGSDLQGYTF. Here the CDR3 DNA reads TGTGCCAGCAGGACAGGTTCCGACCTTCAGGGCTACACCTTC.

This clonotype was counted between two and nine times. V gene TRBV25-1 combines with J gene TRBJ2-5; TRBD2 agrees at 7 bases. The CDR3 runs 12 residues. V was clipped by 5 bases and J by 11 bases; unmatched bases: 8. Germline assignment: CDR1 MGHDK and CDR2 SYGVNS. The CDR3 region has the DNA TGTGCCAGCAGTCCCGGGGGGTCAGAGCAGTACTTC. It translates to CASSPGGSEQYF.

The chain has TRBV15 and TRBJ1-1; the match to TRBD1 covers 8 bases. This CDR3 comprises 15 residues. The germline V gene has CDR1 LNHNV and CDR2 YYDKDF (reference sequence). With 2 bases clipped from V and 5 bases from J, the junction kept 7 bases outside the gene matches. The CDR3, as DNA: TGTGCCACCAGCAGAAGACTGACAGGGGTGACTGAAGCTTTCTTT. It encodes CATSRRLTGVTEAFF.

This clonotype was found a few times. V gene TRBV14 combines with J gene TRBJ2-5; D gene ambiguous. The J call may be in error: the DNA end matches TRBJ2-1 better. CDR1 and CDR2 from the germline V gene are SGHDN and FVKESK. The CDR3 has 13 residues. CDR3 sequence (DNA): TGTGCCAGCAGCCCAAACGAGTGGAATCAGCAGTTCTTC. It codes for CASSPNEWNQQFF.

J is TRBJ2-2 and V is TRBV4-1, with 8 bases aligning to TRBD1. Looked up from germline, CDR1 is MGHRA and CDR2 is YSYEKL. This CDR3 contains 15 residues. J gave up 8 bases and V 4 bases, and 9 bases lay outside the gene matches. The DNA for the CDR3 is TGCGCCAGCAGCCCGCCAGGCAGGGGGCTAGGGGAGCTGTTTTTT. Translated, it gives CASSPPGRGLGELFF.

This rearrangement joins TRBV6-5 to TRBJ1-6; unclear D gene. The ends were cut back, 1 base at V and 7 bases at J, with 5 bases in the middle. The CDR3 runs 13 residues. Germline CDR1 reads MNHEY; CDR2 reads SVGAGI. The CDR3 spells CASSYYENSPLHF. CDR3 DNA sequence: TGTGCCAGCAGTTACTATGAGAATTCACCCCTCCACTTT.

The chain recombines TRBV3-1 with TRBJ2-2; D remains unclear. This CDR3 is 14 amino acids long. In germline, CDR1 is LGHDT, CDR2 YNNKEL (reference sequence). Trimming shortened V by 7 bases and J by 3 bases, and 12 bases separated the two germline ends. The CDR3 loop is CASTRGVDTGELFF. In DNA form, the CDR3 reads TGTGCCAGCACCCGAGGAGTAGACACCGGGGAGCTGTTTTTT.

In its sample, this clonotype was seen a few times. The gene calls are TRBV20-1 and TRBJ2-7; TRBD2 matches at 7 bases. V gave up 0 bases and J gave up 0 bases; unmatched junction bases: 5. The CDR3 is 15 residues long. Germline V gene sequence: CDR1 DFQATT, CDR2 SNEGSKA (reference sequence). CDR3 in amino acids: CSARDYPSGSYEQYF. The CDR3 nucleotides are TGCAGTGCTAGAGATTATCCTAGCGGCTCCTACGAGCAGTACTTC.